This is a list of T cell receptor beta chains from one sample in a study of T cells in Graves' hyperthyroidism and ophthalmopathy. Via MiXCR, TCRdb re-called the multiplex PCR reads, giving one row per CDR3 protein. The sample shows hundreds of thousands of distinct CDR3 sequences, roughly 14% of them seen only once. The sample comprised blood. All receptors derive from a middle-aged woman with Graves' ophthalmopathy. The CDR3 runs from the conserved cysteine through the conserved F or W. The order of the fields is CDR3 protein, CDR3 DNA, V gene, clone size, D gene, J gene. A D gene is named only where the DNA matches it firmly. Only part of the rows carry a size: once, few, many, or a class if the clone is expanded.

cdr3_aa: CSARDLGGGTIEAFF
cdr3_nt: TGCAGTGCTAGAGATCTCGGGGGAGGAACAATTGAAGCTTTCTTT
v_call: TRBV20-1
clone_size: -
d_call: -
j_call: TRBJ1-1

cdr3_aa: CASSKAGLAKNIQYF
cdr3_nt: TGTGCCAGCAGTAAAGCGGGACTAGCCAAAAACATTCAGTACTTC
v_call: TRBV28
clone_size: many
d_call: TRBD2
j_call: TRBJ2-4

cdr3_aa: CSVGRGGYEQYF
cdr3_nt: TGCAGCGTTGGCCGGGGCGGTTACGAGCAGTACTTC
v_call: TRBV29-1
clone_size: few
d_call: -
j_call: TRBJ2-7

cdr3_aa: CATVTGETDEQYF
cdr3_nt: TGTGCCACGGTGACAGGGGAAACCGACGAGCAGTACTTC
v_call: TRBV25-1
clone_size: -
d_call: TRBD1
j_call: TRBJ2-7

cdr3_aa: CAWSVSDETQYF
cdr3_nt: TGTGCCTGGAGTGTAAGCGATGAGACCCAGTACTTC
v_call: TRBV30
clone_size: few
d_call: -
j_call: TRBJ2-5

cdr3_aa: CSVADGQETQYF
cdr3_nt: TGCAGCGTTGCAGACGGTCAAGAGACCCAGTACTTC
v_call: TRBV29-1
clone_size: few
d_call: -
j_call: TRBJ2-5

cdr3_aa: CASSKDWGEQFF
cdr3_nt: TGTGCCAGTAGTAAAGACTGGGGTGAGCAGTTCTTC
v_call: TRBV19
clone_size: few
d_call: -
j_call: TRBJ2-1

cdr3_aa: CASSWPTETYGYTF
cdr3_nt: TGTGCCAGCAGTTGGCCGACAGAAACCTATGGCTACACCTTC
v_call: TRBV6-5
clone_size: many
d_call: -
j_call: TRBJ1-2

cdr3_aa: CSVGQGNEQYF
cdr3_nt: TGCAGCGTTGGACAGGGAAACGAGCAGTACTTC
v_call: TRBV29-1
clone_size: -
d_call: TRBD1
j_call: TRBJ2-7

cdr3_aa: CASRLGGQGSAFF
cdr3_nt: TGTGCCAGCAGGTTGGGGGGACAGGGTTCGGCTTTCTTT
v_call: TRBV28
clone_size: many
d_call: TRBD1
j_call: TRBJ1-1

cdr3_aa: CASRRQDVEGYTF
cdr3_nt: TGTGCCAGCCGTCGACAGGATGTAGAAGGCTACACCTTC
v_call: TRBV12-3/TRBV12-4
clone_size: many
d_call: -
j_call: TRBJ1-2

cdr3_aa: CASSQEAGPYEQYF
cdr3_nt: TGTGCCAGCAGCCAAGAGGCGGGGCCCTACGAGCAGTACTTC
v_call: TRBV4-2
clone_size: many
d_call: -
j_call: TRBJ2-7

cdr3_aa: CASSPPRGAGDYEQYF
cdr3_nt: TGTGCCAGCAGCCCCCCAAGGGGTGCGGGAGACTACGAGCAGTACTTC
v_call: TRBV11-1
clone_size: -
d_call: TRBD2
j_call: TRBJ2-7

cdr3_aa: CASTDDRATYTEAFF
cdr3_nt: TGTGCCAGTACCGATGACAGGGCAACTTACACTGAAGCTTTCTTT
v_call: TRBV19
clone_size: few
d_call: TRBD1
j_call: TRBJ1-1

cdr3_aa: CASSLASVAGAYEQYF
cdr3_nt: TGTGCCAGCAGCTTAGCTTCGGTAGCGGGGGCCTACGAGCAGTACTTC
v_call: TRBV7-8
clone_size: -
d_call: TRBD2
j_call: TRBJ2-7

cdr3_aa: CASSPHGETQYF
cdr3_nt: TGTGCCAGCAGCCCCCATGGGGAGACCCAGTACTTC
v_call: TRBV6-1
clone_size: many
d_call: -
j_call: TRBJ2-5

cdr3_aa: CASSDGPTNSYEQYF
cdr3_nt: TGTGCCAGCAGCGACGGACCGACTAACTCCTACGAGCAGTACTTC
v_call: TRBV11-2
clone_size: many
d_call: -
j_call: TRBJ2-7

cdr3_aa: CASSIGDRAHGQYF
cdr3_nt: TGTGCCAGTAGTATCGGGGACAGGGCACACGGGCAGTACTTC
v_call: TRBV19
clone_size: few
d_call: TRBD1
j_call: TRBJ2-7

cdr3_aa: CASSEGDNEAFF
cdr3_nt: TGTGCCAGCAGTGAAGGGGACAATGAAGCTTTCTTT
v_call: TRBV2
clone_size: many
d_call: -
j_call: TRBJ1-1

cdr3_aa: CASINRGYGYTF
cdr3_nt: TGTGCCAGTATTAACAGGGGCTATGGCTACACCTTC
v_call: TRBV28
clone_size: many
d_call: TRBD1
j_call: TRBJ1-2

cdr3_aa: CASSFLDRDNQPQHF
cdr3_nt: TGTGCCAGCAGTTTCCTGGACAGGGATAATCAGCCCCAGCATTTT
v_call: TRBV28
clone_size: many
d_call: TRBD1
j_call: TRBJ1-5

cdr3_aa: CASSFQTGGSNQPQHF
cdr3_nt: TGTGCCAGTAGTTTTCAGACAGGCGGTAGCAATCAGCCCCAGCATTTT
v_call: TRBV19
clone_size: many
d_call: -
j_call: TRBJ1-5